The 8 T cell receptor beta chains reported below all come from one sample, sequenced in a study of shared clonotypes between healthy human individuals. The table came from immunoSEQ multiplex PCR; TCRdb's copy has only in-frame clones and leaves some out. The table records roughly 2 million clones, almost 96% of them present only once. The sample taken for sequencing was naive CD4+ T cells sorted from blood. Described subset: CD45RA+ positively selected. The receptors here all came from a man younger than 30 in good health.

The V gene is TRBV7-9, the J gene TRBJ2-7; the D gene could be TRBD1 or TRBD2 (5 bases each). The germline V and J ends were trimmed by 6 bases and 3 bases, with 12 bases remaining between them. The V gene's germline CDR1 is SEHNR and CDR2 FQNEAQ (reference sequence). The length of the CDR3 is 13 residues. The CDR3 sequence is CASSLGPRYEQYF. The CDR3 DNA sequence: TGTGCCAGCAGTTTGGGACCGCGCTACGAGCAGTACTTC.

CDR3 bases: TGTGCCAGCAGCGTTACTTTGGGGACAGGGGGCGCTGGGGCCAACGTCCTGACTTTC. Translated, it gives CASSVTLGTGGAGANVLTF. The chain joins TRBV9 to TRBJ2-6; 12 nucleotides agree with TRBD1. The CDR3 consists of 19 residues. Germline values: CDR1 SGDLS, CDR2 YYNGEE. V lost 2 bases to trimming and J lost 2 bases; unmatched junction nucleotides: 8.

In the case of this clone: Other DNA sequences in the same sample also yield this CDR3. The genes are TRBV6-5 and TRBJ1-6; perhaps TRBD1 as D (5 bases). The CDR3 length is 16 residues. Between the trimmed V and J ends, which lost 2 bases and 1 base, there was a span of 9 bases. The V gene's germline CDR1 is MNHEY and CDR2 SVGAGI. The CDR3 DNA is TGTGCCAGCAGTTACGATCAGGGTTCCTATAATTCACCCCTCCACTTT. Its protein product is CASSYDQGSYNSPLHF.

The V gene is TRBV6-6, the J gene TRBJ1-3; D is undetermined. The CDR3 is made up of 16 amino acids. Germline lookup yields CDR1 MNHNY and CDR2 SVGAGI (reference sequence). V lost 0 bases and J 0 bases, leaving 9 bases between the germline ends. CDR3 amino acids: CASSYSAGYSGNTIYF. Written as DNA, the CDR3 is TGTGCCAGCAGTTACTCAGCGGGCTACTCTGGAAACACCATATATTTT.

The chain employs TRBV19 and TRBJ1-5; D gene ambiguous. Trimming stripped 5 bases from V and 0 bases from J, with 23 bases between. Per the germline V gene, CDR1 is LNHDA and CDR2 is SQIVND (reference sequence). CDR3 length equals 19 residues. Here the CDR3 DNA reads TGTGCCAGTAGTGCCTGGGCGATGAATGGTCAGTATAGCAATCAGCCCCAGCATTTT. This sequence encodes CASSAWAMNGQYSNQPQHF.

The chain couples TRBV5-4 to TRBJ2-7; tentative D call: TRBD2 (6 bases). The CDR3 totals 16 residues. CDR1 and CDR2 from the germline V gene are SGHNT and YYREEE (reference sequence). With 0 bases removed from V and 0 bases from J, the gap between germline ends came to 13 bases. The CDR3 nucleotides read TGTGCCAGCAGCTTGGTAGGGCGGGAAAGCTCCTACGAGCAGTACTTC. It is translated as CASSLVGRESSYEQYF.

The chain uses TRBV5-1 and TRBJ2-3, with D perhaps TRBD2 (6 bases). This CDR3 spans 17 amino acids. Trimming took 2 bases from V and 2 from J, leaving 18 bases between them. The germline V gene encodes CDR1 SGHRS and CDR2 YFSETQ. This CDR3 reads CASSFARIAVVTDTQYF. CDR3 bases: TGCGCCAGCAGCTTTGCCCGAATAGCGGTAGTCACAGATACGCAGTATTTT.

The genes are TRBV28 and TRBJ1-5; D is unresolved. The germline V gene has CDR1 MDHEN and CDR2 SYDVKM. The CDR3 consists of 12 residues. V lost 9 bases to trimming and J lost 0 bases, with 6 bases between them. The DNA of the CDR3 is TGTGCCAGTAGTATTAGCAATCAGCCCCAGCATTTT. Translation gives CASSISNQPQHF.